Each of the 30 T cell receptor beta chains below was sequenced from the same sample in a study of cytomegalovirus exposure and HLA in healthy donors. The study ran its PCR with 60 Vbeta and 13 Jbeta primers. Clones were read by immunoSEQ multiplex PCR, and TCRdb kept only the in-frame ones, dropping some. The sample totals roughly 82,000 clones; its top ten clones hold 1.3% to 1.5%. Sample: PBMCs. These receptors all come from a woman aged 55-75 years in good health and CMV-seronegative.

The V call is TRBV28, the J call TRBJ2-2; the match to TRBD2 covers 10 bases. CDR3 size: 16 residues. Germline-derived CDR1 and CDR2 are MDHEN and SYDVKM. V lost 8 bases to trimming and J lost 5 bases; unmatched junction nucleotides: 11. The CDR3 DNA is TGTGCCAGCGTCCCCCTAGCGGGAGTGGGAACCGGGGAGCTGTTTTTT. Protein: CASVPLAGVGTGELFF.

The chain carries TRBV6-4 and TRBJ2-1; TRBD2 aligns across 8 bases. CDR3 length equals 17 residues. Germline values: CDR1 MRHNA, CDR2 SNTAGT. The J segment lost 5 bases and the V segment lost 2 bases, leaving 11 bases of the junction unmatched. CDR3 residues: CASSDTGTVAGNNEQFF. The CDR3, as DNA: TGTGCCAGCAGTGACACCGGCACCGTAGCGGGGAACAATGAGCAGTTCTTC.

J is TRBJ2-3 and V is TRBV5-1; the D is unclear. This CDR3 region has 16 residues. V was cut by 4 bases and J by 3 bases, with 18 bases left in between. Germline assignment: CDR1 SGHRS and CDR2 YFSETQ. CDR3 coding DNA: TGCGCCAGCAGCCCCCAGAGAGAGGCGGATACAGATACGCAGTATTTT. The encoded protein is CASSPQREADTDTQYF.

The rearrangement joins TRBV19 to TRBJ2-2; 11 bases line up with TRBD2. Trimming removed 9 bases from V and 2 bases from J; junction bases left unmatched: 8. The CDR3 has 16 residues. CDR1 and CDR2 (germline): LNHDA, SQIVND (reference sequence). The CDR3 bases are TGTGCCAGCTACCGGGGACTAGCGGAAAACACCGGGGAGCTGTTTTTT. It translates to CASYRGLAENTGELFF.

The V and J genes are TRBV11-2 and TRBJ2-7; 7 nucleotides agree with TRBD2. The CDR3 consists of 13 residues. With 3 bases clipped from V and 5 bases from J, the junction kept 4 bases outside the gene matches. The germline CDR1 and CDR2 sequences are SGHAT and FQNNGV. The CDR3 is CASSFGAGNEQYF. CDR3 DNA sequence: TGTGCCAGCAGCTTCGGAGCGGGAAACGAGCAGTACTTC.

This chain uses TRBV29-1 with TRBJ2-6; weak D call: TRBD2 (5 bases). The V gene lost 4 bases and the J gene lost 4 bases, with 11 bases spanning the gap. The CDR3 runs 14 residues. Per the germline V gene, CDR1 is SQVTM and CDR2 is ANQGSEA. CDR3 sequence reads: CSVVGVFGANVLTF. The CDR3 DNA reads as TGCAGCGTTGTCGGGGTCTTCGGGGCCAACGTCCTGACTTTC.

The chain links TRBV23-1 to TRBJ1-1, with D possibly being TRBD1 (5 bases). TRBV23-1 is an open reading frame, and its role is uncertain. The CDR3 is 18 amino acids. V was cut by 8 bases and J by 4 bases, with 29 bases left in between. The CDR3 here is CASLTPTGSGVWGTEAFF. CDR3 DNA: TGCGCCAGCCTTACTCCTACAGGTTCGGGAGTGTGGGGCACTGAAGCTTTCTTT.

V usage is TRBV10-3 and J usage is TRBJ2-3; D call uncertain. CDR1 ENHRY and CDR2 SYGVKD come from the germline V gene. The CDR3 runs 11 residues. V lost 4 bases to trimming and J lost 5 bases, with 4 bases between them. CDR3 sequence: CAISGRDTQYF. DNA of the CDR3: TGTGCCATCAGTGGGAGAGATACGCAGTATTTT.

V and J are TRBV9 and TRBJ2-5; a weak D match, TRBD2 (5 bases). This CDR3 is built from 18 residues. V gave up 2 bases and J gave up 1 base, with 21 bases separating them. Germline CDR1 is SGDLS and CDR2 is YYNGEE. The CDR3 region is CASSVSGGSERFQETQYF. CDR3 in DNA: TGTGCCAGCAGCGTCTCGGGCGGGTCGGAGCGCTTCCAAGAGACCCAGTACTTC.

CDR3 sequence (DNA): TGTGCCAGCACGGGGACAGGGGTCTTCAATCAGCCCCAGCATTTT. Translated: CASTGTGVFNQPQHF. The rearrangement links TRBV19 to TRBJ1-5; 10 nucleotides line up with TRBD1. V lost 9 bases and J lost 3; bases outside the gene matches: 8. The CDR3 loop spans 15 amino acids. The germline CDR1 and CDR2 sequences are LNHDA and SQIVND (reference sequence).

CDR3 nucleotide sequence: TGTGCCAGCAGTTTTTCGGGACAGGGTCTCTGGAAATATGGCTACACCTTC. Residues: CASSFSGQGLWKYGYTF. V gene TRBV27 combines with J gene TRBJ1-2; TRBD1 agrees at 9 bases. Per germline, CDR1 MNHEY and CDR2 SMNVEV (reference sequence). Germline trimming cut 3 bases from V and 5 bases from J; bases unmatched to any gene: 13. This CDR3 is 17 amino acids long.

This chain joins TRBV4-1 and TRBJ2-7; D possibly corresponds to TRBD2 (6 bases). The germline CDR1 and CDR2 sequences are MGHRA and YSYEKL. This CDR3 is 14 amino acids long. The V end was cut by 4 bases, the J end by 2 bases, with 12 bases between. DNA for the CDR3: TGCGCCAGCAGCCCCCGGGACTTAACCTACGAGCAGTACTTC. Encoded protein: CASSPRDLTYEQYF.

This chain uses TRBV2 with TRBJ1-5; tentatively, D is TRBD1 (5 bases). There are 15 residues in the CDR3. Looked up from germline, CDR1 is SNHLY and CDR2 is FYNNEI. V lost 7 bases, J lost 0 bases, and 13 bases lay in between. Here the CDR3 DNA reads TGTGCCAGCAATAATCAGGGTGCTAGCAATCAGCCCCAGCATTTT. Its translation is CASNNQGASNQPQHF.

The CDR3 DNA is TGTGCCAGCAGTTTTTCCCACTACGAGCAGTACTTC. Translating gives CASSFSHYEQYF. The chain joins TRBV28 to TRBJ2-7; D gene unclear. Between the trimmed V and J ends, which lost 3 bases and 3 bases, there was a span of 6 bases. The CDR3 is 12 amino acids. CDR1 and CDR2 from the germline V gene are MDHEN and SYDVKM.

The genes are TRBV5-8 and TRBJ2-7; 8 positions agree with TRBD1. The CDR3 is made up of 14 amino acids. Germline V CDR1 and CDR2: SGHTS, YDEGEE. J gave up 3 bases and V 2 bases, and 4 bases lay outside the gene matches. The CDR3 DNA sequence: TGTGCCAGCAGCTTCCGGACAGGGTACTACGAGCAGTACTTC. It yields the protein CASSFRTGYYEQYF. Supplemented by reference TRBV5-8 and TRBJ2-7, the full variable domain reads EAGVTQSPTHLIKTRGQQATLRCSPISGHTSVYWYQQALGLGLQFLLWYDEGEERNRGNFPPRFSGRQFPNYSSELNVNALELEDSALYLCASSFRTGYYEQYFGPGTRLTVT.

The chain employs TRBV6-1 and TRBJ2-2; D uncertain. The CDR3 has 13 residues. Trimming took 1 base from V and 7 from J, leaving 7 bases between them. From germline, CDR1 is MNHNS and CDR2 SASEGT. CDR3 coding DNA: TGTGCCAGCAGTGAAGGAGAGCTCGGGGAGCTGTTTTTT. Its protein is CASSEGELGELFF.

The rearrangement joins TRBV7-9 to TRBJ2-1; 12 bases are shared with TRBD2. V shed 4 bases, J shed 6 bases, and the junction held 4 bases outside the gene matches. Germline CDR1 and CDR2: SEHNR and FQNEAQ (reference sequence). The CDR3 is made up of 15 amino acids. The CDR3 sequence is CASSSLAGGGNEQFF. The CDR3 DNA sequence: TGTGCCAGCAGCTCCCTAGCGGGAGGGGGCAATGAGCAGTTCTTC.

This CDR3 reads CARRPTDRGRLETQYF. Written as DNA, the CDR3 is TGTGCCAGAAGACCTACAGACAGGGGGCGTTTGGAGACCCAGTACTTC. This chain uses TRBV5-3 with TRBJ2-5, with 10 bases aligning to TRBD1. TRBV5-3 is labeled an ORF, and its function is uncertain. Trimming at V came to 5 bases and at J to 5 bases, leaving 12 bases not matched to a gene. The CDR3 runs to 16 residues.

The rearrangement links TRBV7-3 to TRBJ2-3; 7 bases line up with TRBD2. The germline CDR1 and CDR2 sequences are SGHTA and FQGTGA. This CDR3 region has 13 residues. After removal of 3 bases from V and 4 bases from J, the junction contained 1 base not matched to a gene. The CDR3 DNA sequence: TGTGCCAGCAGCTTCCGGGGGGCAGATACGCAGTATTTT. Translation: CASSFRGADTQYF.

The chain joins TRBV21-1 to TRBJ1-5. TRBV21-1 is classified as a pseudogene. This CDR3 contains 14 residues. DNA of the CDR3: TGTGCCAGCAGCCTGCACGTGCGGGTTCAGCCCCAGCATTTT. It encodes CASSLHVRVQPQHF.

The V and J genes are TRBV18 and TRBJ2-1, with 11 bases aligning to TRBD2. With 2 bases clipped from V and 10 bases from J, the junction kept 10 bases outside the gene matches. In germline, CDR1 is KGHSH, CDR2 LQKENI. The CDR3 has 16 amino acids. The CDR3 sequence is CASSPRLAGGTTEQFF. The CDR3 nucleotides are TGTGCCAGCTCACCAAGGCTAGCGGGGGGTACGACAGAGCAGTTCTTC.

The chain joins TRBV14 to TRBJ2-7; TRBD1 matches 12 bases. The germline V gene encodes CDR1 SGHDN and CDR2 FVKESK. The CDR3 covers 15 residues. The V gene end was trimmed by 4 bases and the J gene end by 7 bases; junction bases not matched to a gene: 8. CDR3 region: CASSPPGTGGREQYF. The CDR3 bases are TGTGCCAGCAGCCCACCGGGGACAGGGGGCAGGGAGCAGTACTTC.

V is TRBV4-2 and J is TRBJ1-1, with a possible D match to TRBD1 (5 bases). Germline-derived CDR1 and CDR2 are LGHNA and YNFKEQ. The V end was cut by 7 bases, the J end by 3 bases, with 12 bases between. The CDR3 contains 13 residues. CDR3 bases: TGTGCCAGCACTAGGGGTCTGGACACTGAAGCTTTCTTT. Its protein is CASTRGLDTEAFF.

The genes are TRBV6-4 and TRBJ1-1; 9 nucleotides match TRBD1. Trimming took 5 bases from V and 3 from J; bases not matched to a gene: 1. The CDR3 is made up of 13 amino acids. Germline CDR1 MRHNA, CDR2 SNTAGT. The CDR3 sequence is CASSRTGDTEAFF. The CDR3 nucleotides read TGTGCCAGCAGTCGGACAGGGGACACTGAAGCTTTCTTT.

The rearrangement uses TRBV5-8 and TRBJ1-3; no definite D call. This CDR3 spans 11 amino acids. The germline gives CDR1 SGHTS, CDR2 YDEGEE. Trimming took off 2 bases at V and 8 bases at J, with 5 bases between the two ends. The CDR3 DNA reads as TGTGCCAGCAGCTTTTTCGACACCATATATTTT. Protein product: CASSFFDTIYF.

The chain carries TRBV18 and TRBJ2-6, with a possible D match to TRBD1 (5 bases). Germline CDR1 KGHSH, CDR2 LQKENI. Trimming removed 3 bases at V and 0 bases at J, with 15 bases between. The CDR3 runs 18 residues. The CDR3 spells CASSPTRDRSSGANVLTF. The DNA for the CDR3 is TGTGCCAGCTCACCGACTCGTGACAGAAGCTCTGGGGCCAACGTCCTGACTTTC.

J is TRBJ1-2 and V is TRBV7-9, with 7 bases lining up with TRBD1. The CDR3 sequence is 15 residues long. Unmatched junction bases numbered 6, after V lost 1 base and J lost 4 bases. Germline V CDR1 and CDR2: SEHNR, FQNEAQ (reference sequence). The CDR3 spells CASSLVRDSPYGYTF. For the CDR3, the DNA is TGTGCCAGCAGCTTAGTCCGGGACAGCCCCTATGGCTACACCTTC. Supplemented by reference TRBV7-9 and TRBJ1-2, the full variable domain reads DTGVSQNPRHKITKRGQNVTFRCDPISEHNRLYWYRQTLGQGPEFLTYFQNEAQLEKSRLLSDRFSAERPKGSFSTLEIQRTEQGDSAMYLCASSLVRDSPYGYTFGSGTRLTVV.

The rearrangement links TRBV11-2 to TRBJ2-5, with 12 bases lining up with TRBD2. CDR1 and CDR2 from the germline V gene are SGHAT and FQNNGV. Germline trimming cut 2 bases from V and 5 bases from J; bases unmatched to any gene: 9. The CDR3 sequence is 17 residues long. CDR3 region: CASSLKGLAGQRETQYF. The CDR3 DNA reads TGTGCCAGCAGCTTAAAGGGACTAGCGGGCCAAAGGGAGACCCAGTACTTC.

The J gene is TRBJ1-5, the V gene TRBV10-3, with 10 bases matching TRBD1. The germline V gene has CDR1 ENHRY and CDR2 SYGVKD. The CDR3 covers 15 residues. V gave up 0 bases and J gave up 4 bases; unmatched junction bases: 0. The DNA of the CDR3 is TGTGCCATCAGTGAGTCGGGACAGGGGAATCAGCCCCAGCATTTT. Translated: CAISESGQGNQPQHF.

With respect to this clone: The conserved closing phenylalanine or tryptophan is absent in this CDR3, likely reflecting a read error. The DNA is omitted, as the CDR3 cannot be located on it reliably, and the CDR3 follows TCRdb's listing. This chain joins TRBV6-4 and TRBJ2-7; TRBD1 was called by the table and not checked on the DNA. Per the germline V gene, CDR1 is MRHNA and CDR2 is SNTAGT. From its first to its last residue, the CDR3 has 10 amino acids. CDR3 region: CASSDVQGKS.